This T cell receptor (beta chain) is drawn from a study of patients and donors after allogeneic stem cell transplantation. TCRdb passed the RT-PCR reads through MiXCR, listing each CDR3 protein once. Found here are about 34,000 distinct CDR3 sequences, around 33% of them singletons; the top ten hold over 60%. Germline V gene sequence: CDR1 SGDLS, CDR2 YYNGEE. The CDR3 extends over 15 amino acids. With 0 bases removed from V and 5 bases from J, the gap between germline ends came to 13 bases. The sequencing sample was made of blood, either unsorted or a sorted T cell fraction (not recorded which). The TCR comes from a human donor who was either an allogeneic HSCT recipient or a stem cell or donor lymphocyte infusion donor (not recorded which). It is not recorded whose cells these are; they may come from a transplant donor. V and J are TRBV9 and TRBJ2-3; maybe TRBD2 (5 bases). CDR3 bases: TGTGCCAGCAGCGTAGACCAGCGGTACATAGATACGCAGTATTTT. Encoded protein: CASSVDQRYIDTQYF.